The next 14 T cell receptor beta chains were all read from a single sample in a study of beta chain features in type 1 diabetes. The isolated RNA, all of it, was reverse transcribed, so expressed TCRB transcripts were what got sequenced. Produced via immunoSEQ multiplex PCR; TCRdb's table is partial and in-frame only. The repertoire holds 140,000 to 150,000 clones, with under 11% as singletons. The sample comprised naive CD4+ T cells from blood. The receptors originated from a man younger than 35 in good health.

This clone showed up just a few times. This CDR3 is CASSLVAEETQYF. For the CDR3, the DNA is TGTGCCAGCAGCTTGGTGGCAGAAGAGACCCAGTACTTC. The chain combines TRBV5-4 with TRBJ2-5; no reliable D call. The V gene's germline CDR1 is SGHNT and CDR2 YYREEE (reference sequence). The CDR3 length is 13 residues. Trimming pared 0 bases from V and 3 bases from J, leaving 6 bases between.

This clone was recorded a few times. The rearrangement uses TRBV5-6 and TRBJ2-6, with 7 bases lining up with TRBD2. The CDR3 length is 14 residues. Trimming at V came to 4 bases and at J to 4 bases, leaving 2 bases not matched to a gene. Germline CDR1 SGHDT, CDR2 YYEEEE. The CDR3 DNA reads TGTGCCAGCAGCGGGGGGGGAGGGGCCAACGTCCTGACTTTC. Translating it yields CASSGGGGANVLTF.

In this sample, this clone turned up a few times. The CDR3 region has the DNA TGCGCCAGCAGCCAAGCAGGGACAGGGCCCTACGAGCAGTACTTC. Its translation: CASSQAGTGPYEQYF. The V gene is TRBV4-1, the J gene TRBJ2-7; 9 positions match TRBD1. This CDR3 has 15 amino acids. With V trimmed by 1 base and J by 2 bases, 3 bases remained unmatched. CDR1 is MGHRA, CDR2 YSYEKL, per germline.

The sample holds one count of this clone. V is TRBV5-1 and J is TRBJ2-7; TRBD1 matches at 8 bases. J was trimmed by 2 bases and V by 5 bases; bases with no gene match: 6. Germline V lookup: CDR1 SGHRS, CDR2 YFSETQ. The CDR3 is 14 amino acids. CDR3 DNA sequence: TGCGCCAGCAGGCGGACAGGGCTCACCTACGAGCAGTACTTC. This translates into CASRRTGLTYEQYF. The full variable domain, in which reference TRBV5-1 and TRBJ2-7 provide the parts outside the CDR3, is KAGVTQTPRYLIKTRGQQVTLSCSPISGHRSVSWYQQTPGQGLQFLFEYFSETQRNKGNFPGRFSGRQFSNSRSEMNVSTLELGDSALYLCASRRTGLTYEQYFGPGTRLTVT.

V is TRBV19 and J is TRBJ1-5; possible D gene TRBD1, 5 bases. The germline CDR1 and CDR2 sequences are LNHDA and SQIVND (reference sequence). The ends were cut back, 8 bases at V and 5 bases at J, with 10 bases in the middle. The CDR3 length is 12 residues. CDR3 sequence reads: CASGAAYQPQHF. The CDR3 bases are TGTGCCAGTGGGGCAGCATATCAGCCCCAGCATTTT.

The table lists this clone with a few counts. The V gene is TRBV7-2, the J gene TRBJ2-3; the D is unclear. This CDR3 region has 15 residues. Germline values: CDR1 SGHTA, CDR2 FQGNSA. Trimming stripped 1 base from V and 0 bases from J, with 8 bases between. The DNA of the CDR3 is TGTGCCAGCAGCTTAGGCTATGCTAGCACAGATACGCAGTATTTT. As protein: CASSLGYASTDTQYF. The complete variable domain, with remaining parts taken from reference TRBV7-2 and TRBJ2-3, reads GAGVSQSPSNKVTEKGKDVELRCDPISGHTALYWYRQSLGQGLEFLIYFQGNSAPDKSGLPSDRFSAERTGGSVSTLTIQRTQQEDSAVYLCASSLGYASTDTQYFGPGTRLTVL.

The rearrangement uses TRBV5-1 and TRBJ2-3, with D perhaps matching TRBD2 (6 bases). Trimming took 5 bases from V and 4 from J, leaving 26 bases between them. This CDR3 is built from 18 residues. Germline V gene lookup returns CDR1 SGHRS and CDR2 YFSETQ. The CDR3 DNA reads as TGCGCCAGCAGACCTGCCAAGGAGGGATTCGTAAGGGCAGATACGCAGTATTTT. As protein: CASRPAKEGFVRADTQYF.

This clone was observed a handful of times. The chain recombines TRBV28 with TRBJ1-2; 8 bases align to TRBD1. The V gene's germline CDR1 is MDHEN and CDR2 SYDVKM. The V segment lost 6 bases and the J segment 5 bases; nucleotides outside the gene matches: 5. The CDR3 is 13 residues long. CDR3 loop: CASSQGQGYGYTF. The CDR3 region has the DNA TGTGCCAGCAGCCAAGGACAGGGTTATGGCTACACCTTC.

The rearrangement links TRBV10-3 to TRBJ2-1, with TRBD2 matching over 14 bases. Trimming cost V 7 bases and J 4 bases; bases outside gene matches: 6. This CDR3 comprises 16 residues. Germline-derived CDR1 and CDR2 are ENHRY and SYGVKD. CDR3 sequence: CAITNGLAGGYNEQFF. DNA of the CDR3: TGTGCCATCACCAACGGACTAGCGGGGGGATACAATGAGCAGTTCTTC.

Of note for this clone: The missing conserved phenylalanine or tryptophan at the end of this CDR3 makes a read error likely. Because the CDR3's place on the DNA is in doubt, the DNA is left out and the CDR3 is given as listed by TCRdb. The chain links TRBV11-1 to TRBJ1-2; the table's TRBD1 call for D was not verified on the DNA. The CDR3 is 8 residues long, ends included. Germline CDR1 and CDR2: SGHAT and FQDESV (reference sequence). The CDR3 is CASSLGGA.

This clone showed up just a few times. The chain has TRBV30 and TRBJ1-2; D gene uncertain. The CDR3 has 13 residues. V dropped 3 bases and J dropped 8 bases, with 16 bases sitting between them. Germline assignment: CDR1 GTSNPN and CDR2 SVGIG (reference sequence). CDR3 DNA: TGTGCCTGGAGCATAGGTTCGGGGAAGGGCTACACCTTC. Protein sequence: CAWSIGSGKGYTF.

There are a few counts of this clone. The CDR3 sequence: CASRDRGYQETQYF. As DNA, the CDR3 is TGTGCCAGCAGGGACAGGGGGTACCAAGAGACCCAGTACTTC. The V gene is TRBV6-1, the J gene TRBJ2-5; 10 bases are a match to TRBD1. The germline V gene has CDR1 MNHNS and CDR2 SASEGT. With V trimmed by 6 bases and J by 0 bases, 1 base remained unmatched. The CDR3 runs to 14 residues.

The V gene is TRBV10-3, the J gene TRBJ2-7; possible D gene TRBD2, 5 bases. Germline V gene data show CDR1 as ENHRY and CDR2 as SYGVKD. The V end was cut by 4 bases, the J end by 4 bases, with 14 bases between. The CDR3 loop spans 14 amino acids. The CDR3 is CAISGGLAAYEQYF. The DNA for the CDR3 is TGTGCCATCAGTGGTGGGCTAGCTGCATACGAGCAGTACTTC.

CDR3 coding DNA: TGTGCCAGCAGCTCTCTGCGGACGAGGACAGGTAACCACTACGAGCAGTACTTC. Translating it yields CASSSLRTRTGNHYEQYF. The chain combines TRBV7-8 with TRBJ2-7; 7 bases are a match to TRBD1. Germline lookup yields CDR1 SGHVS and CDR2 FQNEAQ. The CDR3 has 18 residues. After removal of 4 bases from V and 3 bases from J, the junction contained 18 bases not matched to a gene.